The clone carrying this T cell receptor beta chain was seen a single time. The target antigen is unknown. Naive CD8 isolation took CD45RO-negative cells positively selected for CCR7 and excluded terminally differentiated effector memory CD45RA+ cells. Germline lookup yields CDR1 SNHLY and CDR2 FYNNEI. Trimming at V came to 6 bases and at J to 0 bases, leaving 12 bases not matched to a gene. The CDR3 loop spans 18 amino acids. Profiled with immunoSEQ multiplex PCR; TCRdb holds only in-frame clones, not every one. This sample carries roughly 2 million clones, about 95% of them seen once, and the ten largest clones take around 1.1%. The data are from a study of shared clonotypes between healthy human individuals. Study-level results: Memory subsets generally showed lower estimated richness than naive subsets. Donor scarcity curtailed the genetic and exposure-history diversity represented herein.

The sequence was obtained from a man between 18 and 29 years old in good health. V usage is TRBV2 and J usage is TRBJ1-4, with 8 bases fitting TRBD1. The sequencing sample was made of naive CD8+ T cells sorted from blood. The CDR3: CASRNSGTGLSTNEKLFF. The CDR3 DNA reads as TGTGCCAGCAGAAATTCCGGGACAGGACTATCAACTAATGAAAAACTGTTTTTT.